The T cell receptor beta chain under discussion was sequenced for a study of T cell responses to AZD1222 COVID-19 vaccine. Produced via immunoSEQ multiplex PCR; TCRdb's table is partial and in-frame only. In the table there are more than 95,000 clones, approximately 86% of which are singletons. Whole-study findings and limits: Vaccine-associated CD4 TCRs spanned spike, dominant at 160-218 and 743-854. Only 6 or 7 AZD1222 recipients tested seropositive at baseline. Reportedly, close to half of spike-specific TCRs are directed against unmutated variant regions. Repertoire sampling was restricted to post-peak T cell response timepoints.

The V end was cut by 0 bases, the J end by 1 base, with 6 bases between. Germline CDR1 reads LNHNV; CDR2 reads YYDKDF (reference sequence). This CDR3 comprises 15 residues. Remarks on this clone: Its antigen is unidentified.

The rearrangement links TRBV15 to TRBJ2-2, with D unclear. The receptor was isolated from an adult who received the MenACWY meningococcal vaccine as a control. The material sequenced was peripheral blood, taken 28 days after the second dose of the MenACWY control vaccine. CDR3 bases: TGTGCCACCAGCAGAGAGCGGTTGAACACCGGGGAGCTGTTTTTT. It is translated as CATSRERLNTGELFF.